The 22 T cell receptor beta chains given below trace back to one sample, sequenced in a study of tumor-infiltrating lymphocytes in primary liver carcinoma (dated by TCRdb to between 2016 and 2019). RNA from unsorted whole blood was extracted with TRIzol reagent, and germline DNA was obtained with the DNeasy Blood & Tissue kit. Sequenced using an Illumina HiSeq 2500. A constant-region primer and ProtoScript II reverse transcriptase were used to reverse-transcribe TCRbeta-specific cDNA from approximately 450 ng total RNA. Construction of the TCRbeta libraries relied on three nested rounds of multiplex PCR, following a slightly modified ARM-PCR procedure. The first two PCR rounds used multiplex TRBV1-TRBV30 forward primers with a Cbeta reverse primer, each for 10 cycles. TCRdb trimmed public reads at Q25 via fastp, called clones via MiXCR and kept in-frame beta chains. Rows with one shared CDR3 protein collapse into an entry with the most common genes and DNA. The sample data list around 330,000 distinct CDR3 sequences, and approximately 54% of these were observed just once. The biggest ten clones account for over 15% of the sample.

Sequencing used peripheral blood. These receptors all stem from a young woman with primary liver carcinoma and hepatitis B virus infection.

In its sample, this clonotype was seen many times. The rearrangement uses TRBV29-1 and TRBJ1-4; D not certain. This CDR3 spans 11 amino acids. Between the trimmed V and J ends, which lost 3 bases and 7 bases, there was a span of 6 bases. Looked up from germline, CDR1 is SQVTM and CDR2 is ANQGSEA. The CDR3 nucleotides are TGCAGCGTTGAGGCATTTGAAAAACTGTTTTTT. The encoded protein is CSVEAFEKLFF.

Worth noting for this clonotype: Given a much more abundant clone one base away, this may be a read error. The gene calls are TRBV6-2 or TRBV6-3 and TRBJ2-1; 10 bases fit TRBD2. The CDR3 sequence is 15 residues long. Germline V gene data show CDR1 as MNHEY and CDR2 as SVGEGT. The CDR3: CASSYGTSADNEQIF. The DNA for the CDR3 is TGTGCCAGCAGTTACGGGACTAGCGCCGACAATGAGCAGATCTTC.

This chain uses TRBV12-3 or TRBV12-4 with TRBJ1-2; D may be TRBD1 (5 bases). CDR3 length: 14 residues. Trimming cost V 3 bases and J 0 bases, with 8 bases left between them. The CDR3 DNA sequence: TGTGCCAGCAGTTTTTTGGGGGCTAACTATGGCTACACCTTC. This encodes CASSFLGANYGYTF.

Points on this clonotype: A read error is likely, as this CDR3 ends without the conserved phenylalanine or tryptophan. V usage is TRBV11-2 and J usage is TRBJ2-1, with 8 bases identical to TRBD2. After removal of 5 bases from V and 2 bases from J, the junction contained 8 bases not matched to a gene. The CDR3 is 16 residues long. The germline gives CDR1 SGHAT, CDR2 FQNNGV. Written as DNA, the CDR3 is TGTGCCAGCAGCCTCTCCGGACTAGCCCCCTACAATGAGCAGTTCCTC. Encoded protein: CASSLSGLAPYNEQFL.

As to this clonotype: The junction does not match germline at one end; this may be a read error. The V and J genes are TRBV6-6 and TRBJ2-3, with 9 bases identical to TRBD2. The CDR3 has 14 residues. Per germline, CDR1 MNHNY and CDR2 SVGAGI (reference sequence). The CDR3 reads CPSRAGGSTDTQYF. As DNA, the CDR3 is TGTCCCAGCCGGGCGGGAGGGTCCACAGATACGCAGTATTTT.

Worth noting for this clonotype: One junction end disagrees with the germline gene, perhaps due to a read error. The chain carries TRBV5-4 and TRBJ2-2; 13 bases line up with TRBD2. CDR3 length equals 18 residues. Germline V gene sequence: CDR1 SGHNT, CDR2 YYREEE (reference sequence). The DNA of the CDR3 is TGTGCCAGCAGCCCGACCACACTAGCGGGAGGGGAAACCGGGCAGCTGTTTTTT. It translates to CASSPTTLAGGETGQLFF.

This clonotype was recorded only once. The chain joins TRBV11-3 to TRBJ2-3; no reliable D call. The CDR3 spans 15 residues. Per the germline V gene, CDR1 is SGHNT and CDR2 is YENEEA. The ends were cut back, 7 bases at V and 3 bases at J, with 17 bases in the middle. CDR3 sequence reads: CASNFGSGWTDTQYF. In DNA form, the CDR3 reads TGTGCCAGCAACTTTGGAAGTGGGTGGACAGATACGCAGTATTTT.

A note on this clonotype: The CDR3 ends on some other residue instead of the conserved phenylalanine or tryptophan, so this is likely a read error. The rearrangement links TRBV11-2 to TRBJ2-1; weak D call: TRBD1 (5 bases). This CDR3 is built from 13 residues. The germline V gene encodes CDR1 SGHAT and CDR2 FQNNGV. This chain's CDR3 is CTSSLRGSNEQFI. The CDR3 DNA follows: TGTACCAGCAGCTTAAGGGGATCTAATGAGCAGTTCATC.

The J gene is TRBJ2-1, the V gene TRBV28; unclear D gene. Per germline, CDR1 MDHEN and CDR2 SYDVKM. V shed 3 bases and J shed 9 bases, with 15 bases lying between them. This CDR3 has 14 residues. The CDR3 protein is CASSLPTPQLEQFF. Here the CDR3 DNA reads TGTGCCAGCAGTTTGCCCACCCCACAGCTTGAGCAGTTCTTC. The variable domain in full, with the rest retrieved from reference TRBV28 and TRBJ2-1, is DVKVTQSSRYLVKRTGEKVFLECVQDMDHENMFWYRQDPGLGLRLIYFSYDVKMKEKGDIPEGYSVSREKKERFSLILESASTNQTSMYLCASSLPTPQLEQFFGPGTRLTVL.

The gene calls are TRBV12-3 or TRBV12-4 and TRBJ2-3; D remains ambiguous. Trimming removed 3 bases at V and 4 bases at J, with 26 bases between. The CDR3 has 19 amino acids. The CDR3 reads CASSFELGMAVLKSDTQYF. The CDR3 region has the DNA TGTGCCAGCAGTTTTGAACTGGGGATGGCCGTTCTGAAATCAGATACGCAGTATTTT.

Notes on this clonotype: The DNA is left out, because the CDR3 cannot be placed on it with certainty; the CDR3 is given as TCRdb lists it. The chain combines TRBV6-6 with TRBJ1-2; the table's D call TRBD1 went unverified against the DNA. The CDR3 sequence runs 14 residues, both termini included. Germline CDR1 MNHNY, CDR2 SVGAGI (reference sequence). The CDR3 sequence is CASRVGQGNYGHTF.

This clonotype was counted once. This is likely a read error, given that the CDR3 carries no conserved phenylalanine or tryptophan at its end. This chain joins TRBV6-1 and TRBJ2-5; the D is unclear. Germline CDR1 reads MNHNS; CDR2 reads SASEGT. The CDR3 sequence is 16 residues long. The CDR3: CVSSEALLGGQETQYL. DNA for the CDR3: TGTGTCAGCAGTGAAGCGCTATTGGGCGGCCAAGAGACACAGTACTTA.

The genes are TRBV12-3 or TRBV12-4 and TRBJ1-5, with D hard to call. CDR3 length: 14 residues. V was clipped by 3 bases and J by 5 bases, with 11 bases between them. The CDR3 bases are TGTGCCAGCAGTTTCGGGCCAGCATATCAGCCCCAGCATTTT. Its translation is CASSFGPAYQPQHF.

The chain uses TRBV2 and TRBJ2-7, with a tentative D call TRBD2 (5 bases). The germline V gene has CDR1 SNHLY and CDR2 FYNNEI. The CDR3 is made up of 10 amino acids. V was shortened by 8 bases and J by 7 bases, with 9 bases between the two germline ends. Here the CDR3 DNA reads TGTGCCAGCCAACAGCGGGAGCAGTACTTC. Its protein product is CASQQREQYF.

The chain links TRBV30 to TRBJ2-2, with no clear D. Germline assignment: CDR1 GTSNPN and CDR2 SVGIG (reference sequence). The CDR3 is 13 residues long. Deletions cut 8 bases from V and 0 bases from J, with 10 bases between. In DNA, the CDR3 is TGTGCCAAAGCTGAACCGAACACCGGGGAGCTGTTTTTT. Amino acids: CAKAEPNTGELFF.

Concerning this clonotype itself: A read error may produce the germline difference seen at one junction end. V is TRBV29-1 and J is TRBJ1-2; D is unresolved. CDR1 and CDR2 from the germline V gene are SQVTM and ANQGSEA. The CDR3 runs to 13 residues. The CDR3 DNA reads TGCAGTGTTGCCTACAGACATGAAGATGGCTACACCTTC. Translation: CSVAYRHEDGYTF.

The rearrangement links TRBV6-5 to TRBJ1-1; D gene uncertain. Germline CDR1 MNHEY, CDR2 SVGAGI. The CDR3 totals 13 residues. The ends were cut back, 10 bases at V and 3 bases at J, with 15 bases in the middle. The CDR3 nucleotides read TGTGCCACCAGGCTAATCGGTGACACTGAAGCTTTCTTT. Translating gives CATRLIGDTEAFF.

The sample holds one count of this clonotype. The chain links TRBV28 to TRBJ2-4; D is ambiguous. V lost 10 bases and J lost 6, with 16 bases in between. Germline CDR1 is MDHEN and CDR2 is SYDVKM. There are 13 residues in the CDR3. The CDR3 here is CATSSWQGNIQYF. DNA of the CDR3: TGTGCCACCTCGTCGTGGCAAGGAAACATTCAGTACTTC.

About this clonotype: A read error may produce the germline difference seen at one junction end. The chain joins TRBV4-3 to TRBJ2-3; D is uncertain. CDR3 length equals 16 residues. Germline V gene data show CDR1 as LGHNA and CDR2 as YSLEER. The CDR3 nucleotides read TGCGCCAGCAGCCAAGCATCAGGTTCCGGCACAGATGCGCAGTATTTT. Its protein product is CASSQASGSGTDAQYF.

Remarks on this clonotype: In this CDR3 the conserved last residue, phenylalanine or tryptophan, is missing, so a read error is likely. The chain employs TRBV11-1 and TRBJ2-7, with 8 nucleotides matching TRBD1. The germline CDR1 and CDR2 sequences are SGHAT and FQDESV (reference sequence). The CDR3 spans 15 residues. CDR3: CASSLGQAISYEQYY. In nucleotides, the CDR3 is TGCGCCAGCAGCTTGGGACAGGCGATTTCCTACGAGCAGTACTAC.

The chain carries TRBV12-3 or TRBV12-4 and TRBJ2-2, with 8 bases identical to TRBD1. The CDR3 is 16 residues long. Losses at the gene ends were 4 bases for V and 3 bases for J; bases not matched to a gene: 7. This chain's CDR3 is CASSSPRGLDTGELFF. The CDR3, as DNA: TGTGCCAGCAGTTCCCCCAGGGGGCTGGACACCGGGGAGCTGTTTTTT.

As for this clonotype: A clone one base away is much larger, so this may be a read error. J is TRBJ2-3 and V is TRBV29-1, with D perhaps given as TRBD1 or TRBD2 (5 bases each). The CDR3 consists of 15 residues. V shed 2 bases and J shed 4 bases, with 16 bases lying between them. Germline CDR1 SQVTM, CDR2 ANQGSEA. For the CDR3, the DNA is TGCAGCGTTGAAACCTATAGGGACCCCGCAGATACGCAGTATTTT. It is translated as CSVETYRDPADTQYF.